Sequencing of this TCR beta chain was carried out in a study of blood T cell repertoires in COVID-19. Overall study: Collection of acute and convalescent COVID-19 samples took place in the United States, Italy and Spain. PBMCs, B-cell-depleted T cells, or T cells were the source of the cDNA or gDNA that made up the material.

In the source study's methods: Estimated nucleated cell counts came from reference gene primer amplification. The data were produced by immunoSEQ multiplex PCR, yet TCRdb's version contains in-frame clones alone and is incomplete. D and trimming were read from the DNA, whereas the V and J calls and clone size are those reported in that table. The table includes some 370,000 clones, roughly 86% detected once. Enrolled during active infection, Seattle patients were then followed longitudinally. The sequenced sample was peripheral blood. The sequence derives from a woman in her 30s with COVID-19, enrolled during active disease.

Written as DNA, the CDR3 is TGTGCCAGTGGGGGCCGAGCAACTAATGAAAAACTGTTTTTT. Translated: CASGGRATNEKLFF. This chain joins TRBV19 and TRBJ1-4; D perhaps matches TRBD1 (6 bases). Germline V CDR1 and CDR2: LNHDA, SQIVND (reference sequence). The CDR3 sequence is 14 residues long. The V and J ends lost 8 bases and 0 bases respectively, with 10 bases between them. The full variable domain, completed using reference TRBV19 and TRBJ1-4, is DGGITQSPKYLFRKEGQNVTLSCEQNLNHDAMYWYRQDPGQGLRLIYYSQIVNDFQKGDIAEGYSVSREKKESFPLTVTSAQKNPTAFYLCASGGRATNEKLFFGSGTQLSVL.